In this sample, the clone carrying this TCR beta chain turned up a few times. What it binds is unknown. Each single cDNA molecule received a unique molecular identifier. Using its own MiXCR run on the 5' RACE reads, TCRdb lists one record per CDR3 protein. This sample has about 40,000 distinct CDR3 sequences; roughly 5% occur once, and the top ten carry about 5%. The record originates from a study of early T cells in non-severe SARS-CoV-2 infection. For the study at large: Sequenced bulk RNA came from whole blood that was unsorted, and chains were unpaired.

This CDR3 is built from 12 residues. Germline V lookup: CDR1 MNHEY, CDR2 SVGEGT. V lost 2 bases and J 6 bases, leaving 4 bases between the germline ends. Points from the study as a whole: Lookups in VDJdb leaned toward anti-spike CD8 responses and missed private and CD4 specificities.

This receptor was obtained from an adult who was a healthcare worker with PCR-confirmed SARS-CoV-2 infection or an uninfected control (not recorded which). Sequencing was performed on whole blood. The chain carries TRBV6-2 or TRBV6-3 and TRBJ2-2, with D uncertain. CDR3 DNA: TGTGCCAGCAGTTACAGGCCCGGGGAGCTGTTTTTT. It is translated as CASSYRPGELFF.